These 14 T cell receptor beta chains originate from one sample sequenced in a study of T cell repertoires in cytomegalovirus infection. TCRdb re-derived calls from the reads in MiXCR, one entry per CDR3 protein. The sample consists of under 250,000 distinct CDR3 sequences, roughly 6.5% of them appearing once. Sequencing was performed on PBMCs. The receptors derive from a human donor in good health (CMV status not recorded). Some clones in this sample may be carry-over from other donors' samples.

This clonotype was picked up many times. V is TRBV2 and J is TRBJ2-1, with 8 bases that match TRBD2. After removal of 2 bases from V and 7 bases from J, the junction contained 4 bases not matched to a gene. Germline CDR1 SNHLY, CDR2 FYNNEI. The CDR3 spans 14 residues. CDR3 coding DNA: TGTGCCAGCAGTGAATGGGCGGGGGGAAATGAGCAGTTCTTC. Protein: CASSEWAGGNEQFF.

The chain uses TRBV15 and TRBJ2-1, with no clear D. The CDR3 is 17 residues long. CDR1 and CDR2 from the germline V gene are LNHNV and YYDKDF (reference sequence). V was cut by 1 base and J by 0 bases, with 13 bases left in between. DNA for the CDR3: TGTGCCACCAGCAGAGCCCCCCCCGCTAGCTCCTACAATGAGCAGTTCTTC. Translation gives CATSRAPPASSYNEQFF.

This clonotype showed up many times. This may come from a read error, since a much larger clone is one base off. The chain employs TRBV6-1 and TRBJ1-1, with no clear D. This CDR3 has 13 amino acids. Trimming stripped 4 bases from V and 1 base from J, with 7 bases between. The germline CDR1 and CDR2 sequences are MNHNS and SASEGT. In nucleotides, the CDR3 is TGTGCCAGCAGTGTGGGCGAGAACACTGAAGCTTTCTTT. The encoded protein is CASSVGENTEAFF.

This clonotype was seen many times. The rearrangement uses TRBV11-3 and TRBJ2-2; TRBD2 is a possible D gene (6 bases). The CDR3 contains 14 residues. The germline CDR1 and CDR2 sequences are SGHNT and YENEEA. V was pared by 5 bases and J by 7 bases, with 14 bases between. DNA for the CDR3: TGTGCCAGCAGCCTTAGCGGAAGGGACGGGGAGCTGTTTTTT. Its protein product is CASSLSGRDGELFF.

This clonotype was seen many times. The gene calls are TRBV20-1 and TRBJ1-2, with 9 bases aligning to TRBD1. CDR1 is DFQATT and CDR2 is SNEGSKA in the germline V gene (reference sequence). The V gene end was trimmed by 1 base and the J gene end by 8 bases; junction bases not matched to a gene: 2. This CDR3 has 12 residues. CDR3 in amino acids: CSARGTGVGYTF. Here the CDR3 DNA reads TGCAGTGCTAGAGGGACAGGGGTCGGCTACACCTTC.

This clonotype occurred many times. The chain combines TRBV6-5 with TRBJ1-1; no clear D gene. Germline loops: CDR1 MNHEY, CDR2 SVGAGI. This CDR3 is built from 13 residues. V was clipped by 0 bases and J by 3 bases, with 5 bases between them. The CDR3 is CASSYSRDTEAFF. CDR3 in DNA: TGTGCCAGCAGTTACTCACGGGACACTGAAGCTTTCTTT.

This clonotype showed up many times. The CDR3 spells CASSEELHGRYEQYF. The CDR3 bases are TGCGCCAGCAGTGAGGAACTTCATGGACGCTACGAGCAGTACTTC. The chain couples TRBV10-2 to TRBJ2-7; D not certain. Germline V gene lookup returns CDR1 WSHSY and CDR2 SAAADI. This CDR3 region has 15 residues. V was cut by 2 bases and J by 3 bases, with 14 bases left in between.

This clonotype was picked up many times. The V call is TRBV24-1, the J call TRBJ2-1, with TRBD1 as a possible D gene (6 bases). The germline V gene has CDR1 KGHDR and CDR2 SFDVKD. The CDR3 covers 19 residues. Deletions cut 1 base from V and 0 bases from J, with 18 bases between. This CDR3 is CATSDFSPKRGSSYNEQFF. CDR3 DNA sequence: TGTGCCACCAGTGATTTTAGCCCAAAAAGGGGGAGCTCCTACAATGAGCAGTTCTTC.

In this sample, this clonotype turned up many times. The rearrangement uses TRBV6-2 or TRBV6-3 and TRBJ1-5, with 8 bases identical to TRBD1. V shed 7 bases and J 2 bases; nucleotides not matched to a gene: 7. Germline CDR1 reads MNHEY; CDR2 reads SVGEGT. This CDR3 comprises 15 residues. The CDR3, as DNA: TGTGCCAGCACCCGTTGGGGACAGGGCAATCAGCCCCAGCATTTT. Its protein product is CASTRWGQGNQPQHF.

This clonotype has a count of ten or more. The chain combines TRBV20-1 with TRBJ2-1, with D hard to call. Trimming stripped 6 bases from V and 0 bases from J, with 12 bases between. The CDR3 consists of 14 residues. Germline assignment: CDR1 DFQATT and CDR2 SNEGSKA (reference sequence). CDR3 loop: CSAEQQSSYNEQFF. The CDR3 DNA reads TGCAGTGCAGAACAACAGAGCTCCTACAATGAGCAGTTCTTC.

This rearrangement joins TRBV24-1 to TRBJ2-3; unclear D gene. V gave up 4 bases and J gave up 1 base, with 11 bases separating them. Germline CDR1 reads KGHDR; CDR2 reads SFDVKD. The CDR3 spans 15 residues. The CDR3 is CATSDEAAGTDTQYF. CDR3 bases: TGTGCCACCAGTGACGAAGCCGCTGGCACAGATACGCAGTATTTT.

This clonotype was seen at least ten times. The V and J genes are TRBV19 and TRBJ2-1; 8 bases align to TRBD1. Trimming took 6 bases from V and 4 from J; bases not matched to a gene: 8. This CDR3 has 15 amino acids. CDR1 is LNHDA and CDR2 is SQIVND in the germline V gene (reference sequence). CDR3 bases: TGTGCCAGTAGATCCGGGACAGGTCCTTACAATGAGCAGTTCTTC. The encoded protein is CASRSGTGPYNEQFF.

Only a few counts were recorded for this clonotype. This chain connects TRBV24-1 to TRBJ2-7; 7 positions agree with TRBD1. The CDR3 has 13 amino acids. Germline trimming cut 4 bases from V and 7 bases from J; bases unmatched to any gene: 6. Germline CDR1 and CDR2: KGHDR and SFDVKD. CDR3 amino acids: CATSDRDRAEQYF. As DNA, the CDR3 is TGTGCCACCAGTGACAGAGACAGGGCAGAGCAGTACTTC.

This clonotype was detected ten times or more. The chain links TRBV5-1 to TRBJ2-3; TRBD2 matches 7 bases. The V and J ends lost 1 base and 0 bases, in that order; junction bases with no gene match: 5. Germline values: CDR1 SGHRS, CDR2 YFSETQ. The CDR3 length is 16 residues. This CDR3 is CASSLSGGGSTDTQYF. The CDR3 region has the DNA TGCGCCAGCAGCTTGTCGGGCGGGGGAAGCACAGATACGCAGTATTTT.